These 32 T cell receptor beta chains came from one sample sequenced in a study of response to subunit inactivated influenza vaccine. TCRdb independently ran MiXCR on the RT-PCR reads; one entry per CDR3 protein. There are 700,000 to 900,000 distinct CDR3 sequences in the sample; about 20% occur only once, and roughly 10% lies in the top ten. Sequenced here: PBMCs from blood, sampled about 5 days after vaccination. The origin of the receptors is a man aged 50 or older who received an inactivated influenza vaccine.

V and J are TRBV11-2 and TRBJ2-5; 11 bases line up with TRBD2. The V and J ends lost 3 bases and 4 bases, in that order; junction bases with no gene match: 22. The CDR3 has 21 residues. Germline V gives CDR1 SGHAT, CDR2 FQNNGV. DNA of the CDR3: TGTGCCAGCAGCTTCCGGGACTCTAAAGGAATAGCGGGAGGGCCGTTAGAGACCCAGTACTTC. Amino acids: CASSFRDSKGIAGGPLETQYF.

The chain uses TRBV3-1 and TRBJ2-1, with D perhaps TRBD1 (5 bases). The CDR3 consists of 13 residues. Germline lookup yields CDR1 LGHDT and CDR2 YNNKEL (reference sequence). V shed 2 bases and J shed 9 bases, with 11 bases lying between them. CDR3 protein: CASSQQGRGEQFF. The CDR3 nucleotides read TGTGCCAGCAGCCAACAGGGTCGCGGTGAGCAGTTCTTC.

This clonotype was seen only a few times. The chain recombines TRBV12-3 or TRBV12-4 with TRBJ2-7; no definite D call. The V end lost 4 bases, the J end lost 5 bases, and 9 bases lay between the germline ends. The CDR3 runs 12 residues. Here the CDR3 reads CASSYHLDEQYF. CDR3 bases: TGTGCCAGCAGTTATCACTTGGACGAGCAGTACTTC.

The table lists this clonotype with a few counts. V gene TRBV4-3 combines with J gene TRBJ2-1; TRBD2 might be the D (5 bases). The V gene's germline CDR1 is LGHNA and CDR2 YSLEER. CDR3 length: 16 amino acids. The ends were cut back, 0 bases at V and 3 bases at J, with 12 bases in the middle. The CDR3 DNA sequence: TGCGCCAGCAGCCAAGATTGGACTGACAACTACAATGAGCAGTTCTTC. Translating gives CASSQDWTDNYNEQFF.

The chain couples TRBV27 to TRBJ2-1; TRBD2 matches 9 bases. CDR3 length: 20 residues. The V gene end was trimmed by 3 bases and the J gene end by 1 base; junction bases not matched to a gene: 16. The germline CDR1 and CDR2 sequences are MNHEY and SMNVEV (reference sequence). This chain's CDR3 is CASSLMGSGSLVGSYNEQFF. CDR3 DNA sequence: TGTGCCAGCAGTTTGATGGGTAGCGGGAGTTTAGTGGGTTCCTACAATGAGCAGTTCTTC.

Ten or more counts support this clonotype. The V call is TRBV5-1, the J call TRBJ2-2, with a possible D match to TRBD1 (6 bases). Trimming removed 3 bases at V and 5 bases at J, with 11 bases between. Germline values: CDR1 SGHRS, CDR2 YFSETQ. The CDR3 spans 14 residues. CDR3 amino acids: CASSSTQGTGELFF. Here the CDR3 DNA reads TGCGCCAGCAGCTCTACACAGGGAACCGGGGAGCTGTTTTTT.

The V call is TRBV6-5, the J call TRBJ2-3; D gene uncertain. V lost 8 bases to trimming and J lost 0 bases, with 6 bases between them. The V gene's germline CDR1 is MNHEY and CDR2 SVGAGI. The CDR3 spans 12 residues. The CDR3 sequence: CASYGSTDTQYF. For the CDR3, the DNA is TGTGCCAGCTATGGGAGCACAGATACGCAGTATTTT.

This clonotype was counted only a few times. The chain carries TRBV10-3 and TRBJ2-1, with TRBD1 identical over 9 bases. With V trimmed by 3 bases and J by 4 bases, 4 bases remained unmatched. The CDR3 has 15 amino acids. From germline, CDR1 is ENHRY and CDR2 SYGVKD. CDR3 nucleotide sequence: TGTGCCATCAGTGACCCGGGACAGGGATACAATGAGCAGTTCTTC. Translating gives CAISDPGQGYNEQFF.

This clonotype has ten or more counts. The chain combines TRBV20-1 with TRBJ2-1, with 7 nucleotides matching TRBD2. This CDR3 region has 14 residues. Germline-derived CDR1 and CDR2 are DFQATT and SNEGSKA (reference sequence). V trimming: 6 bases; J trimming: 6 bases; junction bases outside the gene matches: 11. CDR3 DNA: TGCAGTGCGGCCGGGAGGCCTAGCCTCAATGAGCAGTTCTTC. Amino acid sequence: CSAAGRPSLNEQFF.

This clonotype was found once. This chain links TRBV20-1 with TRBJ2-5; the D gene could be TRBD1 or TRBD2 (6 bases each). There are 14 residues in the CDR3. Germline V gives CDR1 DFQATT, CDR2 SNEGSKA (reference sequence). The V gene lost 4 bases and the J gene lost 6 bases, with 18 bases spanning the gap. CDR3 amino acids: CSATRSGGAKTQYF. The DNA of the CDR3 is TGCAGTGCTACCCGTTCCGGGGGCGCGAAGACCCAGTACTTC.

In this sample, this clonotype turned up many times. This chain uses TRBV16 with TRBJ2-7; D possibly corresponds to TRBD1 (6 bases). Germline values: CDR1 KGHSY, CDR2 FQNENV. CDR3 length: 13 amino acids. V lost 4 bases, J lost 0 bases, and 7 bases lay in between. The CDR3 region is CASSRTVSYEQYF. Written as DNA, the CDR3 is TGTGCCAGCAGCCGGACAGTCTCCTACGAGCAGTACTTC. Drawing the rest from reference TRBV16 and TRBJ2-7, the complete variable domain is GEEVAQTPKHLVRGEGQKAKLYCAPIKGHSYVFWYQQVLKNEFKFLISFQNENVFDETGMPKERFSAKCLPNSPCSLEIQATKLEDSAVYFCASSRTVSYEQYFGPGTRLTVT.

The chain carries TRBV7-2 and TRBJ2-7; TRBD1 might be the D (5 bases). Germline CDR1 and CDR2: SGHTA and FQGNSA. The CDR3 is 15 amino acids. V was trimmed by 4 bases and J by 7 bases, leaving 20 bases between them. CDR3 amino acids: CASSSQGRAKVEQYF. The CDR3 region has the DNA TGTGCCAGCAGCTCCCAAGGCAGGGCCAAGGTAGAGCAGTACTTC. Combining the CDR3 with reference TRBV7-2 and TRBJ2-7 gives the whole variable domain GAGVSQSPSNKVTEKGKDVELRCDPISGHTALYWYRQSLGQGLEFLIYFQGNSAPDKSGLPSDRFSAERTGGSVSTLTIQRTQQEDSAVYLCASSSQGRAKVEQYFGPGTRLTVT.

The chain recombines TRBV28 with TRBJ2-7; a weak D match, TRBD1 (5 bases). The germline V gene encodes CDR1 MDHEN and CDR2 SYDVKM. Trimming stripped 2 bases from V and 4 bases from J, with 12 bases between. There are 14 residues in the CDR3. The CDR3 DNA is TGTGCCAGCAGTTTAGACGCAGGGTTATACGAGCAGTACTTC. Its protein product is CASSLDAGLYEQYF.

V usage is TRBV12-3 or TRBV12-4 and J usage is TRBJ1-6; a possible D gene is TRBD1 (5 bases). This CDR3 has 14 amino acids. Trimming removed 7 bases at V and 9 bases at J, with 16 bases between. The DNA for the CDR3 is TGTGCCAGCACAGGGAGTGGGCTCATTTCACCCCTCCACTTT. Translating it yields CASTGSGLISPLHF.

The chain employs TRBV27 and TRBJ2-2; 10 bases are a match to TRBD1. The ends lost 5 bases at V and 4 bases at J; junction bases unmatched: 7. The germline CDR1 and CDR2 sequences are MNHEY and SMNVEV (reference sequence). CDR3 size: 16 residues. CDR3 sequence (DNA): TGTGCCAGCAGTCCAGACAGGGGGCATCTCACCGGGGAGCTGTTTTTT. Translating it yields CASSPDRGHLTGELFF.

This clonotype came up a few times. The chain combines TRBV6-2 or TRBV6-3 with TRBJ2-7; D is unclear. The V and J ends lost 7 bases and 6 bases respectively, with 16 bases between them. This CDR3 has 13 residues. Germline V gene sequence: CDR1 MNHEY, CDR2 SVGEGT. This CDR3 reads CASTKTRESEQYF. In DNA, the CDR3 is TGTGCCAGCACCAAAACTCGAGAATCCGAGCAGTACTTC.

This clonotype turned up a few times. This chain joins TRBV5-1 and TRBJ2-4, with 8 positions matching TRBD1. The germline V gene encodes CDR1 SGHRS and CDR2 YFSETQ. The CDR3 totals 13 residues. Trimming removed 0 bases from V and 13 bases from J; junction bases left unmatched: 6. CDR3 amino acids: CASSLGQGQPQYF. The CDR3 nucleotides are TGCGCCAGCAGCTTGGGACAGGGGCAGCCACAGTACTTC.

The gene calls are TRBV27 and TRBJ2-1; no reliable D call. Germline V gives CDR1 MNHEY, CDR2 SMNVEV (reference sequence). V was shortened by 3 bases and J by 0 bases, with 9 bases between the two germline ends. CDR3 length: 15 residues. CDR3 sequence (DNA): TGTGCCAGCAGTTTTGAGGTAATCTCCTACAATGAGCAGTTCTTC. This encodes CASSFEVISYNEQFF.

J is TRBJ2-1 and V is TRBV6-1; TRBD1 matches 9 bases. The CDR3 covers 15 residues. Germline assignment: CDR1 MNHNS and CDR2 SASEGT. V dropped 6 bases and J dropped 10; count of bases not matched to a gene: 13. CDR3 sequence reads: CASRKTGGRIAEQFF. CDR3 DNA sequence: TGTGCCAGCAGGAAGACAGGGGGGAGAATAGCGGAGCAGTTCTTC.

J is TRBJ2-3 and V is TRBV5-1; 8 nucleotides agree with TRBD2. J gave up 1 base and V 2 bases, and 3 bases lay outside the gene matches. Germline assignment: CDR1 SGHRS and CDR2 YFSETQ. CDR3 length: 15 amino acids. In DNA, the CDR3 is TGCGCCAGCAGCTTCCAGCGGGAGCGCACAGATACGCAGTATTTT. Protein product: CASSFQRERTDTQYF. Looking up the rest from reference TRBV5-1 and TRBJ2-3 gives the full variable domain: KAGVTQTPRYLIKTRGQQVTLSCSPISGHRSVSWYQQTPGQGLQFLFEYFSETQRNKGNFPGRFSGRQFSNSRSEMNVSTLELGDSALYLCASSFQRERTDTQYFGPGTRLTVL.

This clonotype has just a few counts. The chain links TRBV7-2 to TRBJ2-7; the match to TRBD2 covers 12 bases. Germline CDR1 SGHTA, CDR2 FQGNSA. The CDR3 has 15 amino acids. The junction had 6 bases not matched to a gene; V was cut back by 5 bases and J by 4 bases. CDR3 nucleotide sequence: TGTGCCAGCAGCCCTCGACTAGCGGGAGAGTACGAGCAGTACTTC. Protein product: CASSPRLAGEYEQYF.

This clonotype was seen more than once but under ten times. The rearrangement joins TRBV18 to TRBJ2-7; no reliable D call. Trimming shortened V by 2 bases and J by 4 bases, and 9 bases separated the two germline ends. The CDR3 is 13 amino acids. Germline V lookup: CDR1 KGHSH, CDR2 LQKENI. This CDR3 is CASSPGDLYEQYF. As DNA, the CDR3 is TGTGCCAGCTCACCAGGGGATCTATACGAGCAGTACTTC.

In DNA, the CDR3 is TGTGCCAGCTCACCACGAATCGTGGAAGAGACCCAGTACTTC. Encoded protein: CASSPRIVEETQYF. V gene TRBV18 combines with J gene TRBJ2-5; no clear D. The CDR3 runs to 14 residues. Germline CDR1 and CDR2: KGHSH and LQKENI. V lost 1 base to trimming and J lost 3 bases, with 9 bases between them.

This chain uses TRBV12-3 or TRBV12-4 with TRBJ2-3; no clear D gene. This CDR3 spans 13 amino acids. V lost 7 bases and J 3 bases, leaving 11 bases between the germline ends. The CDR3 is CASNFAPTDTQYF. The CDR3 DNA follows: TGTGCCAGCAACTTCGCTCCGACAGATACGCAGTATTTT.

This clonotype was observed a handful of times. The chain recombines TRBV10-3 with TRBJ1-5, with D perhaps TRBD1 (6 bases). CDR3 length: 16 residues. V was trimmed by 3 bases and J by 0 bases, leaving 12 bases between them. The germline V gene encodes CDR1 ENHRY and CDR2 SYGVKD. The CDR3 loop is CAISELDRSSNQPQHF. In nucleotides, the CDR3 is TGTGCCATCAGTGAACTTGACAGGAGTAGCAATCAGCCCCAGCATTTT.

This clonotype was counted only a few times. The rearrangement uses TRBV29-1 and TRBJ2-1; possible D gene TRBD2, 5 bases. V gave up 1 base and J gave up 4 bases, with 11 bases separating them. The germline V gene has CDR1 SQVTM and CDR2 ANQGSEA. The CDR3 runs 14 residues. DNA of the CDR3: TGCAGCGTTGAAGGGGGAGCGGTTTACAATGAGCAGTTCTTC. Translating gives CSVEGGAVYNEQFF.

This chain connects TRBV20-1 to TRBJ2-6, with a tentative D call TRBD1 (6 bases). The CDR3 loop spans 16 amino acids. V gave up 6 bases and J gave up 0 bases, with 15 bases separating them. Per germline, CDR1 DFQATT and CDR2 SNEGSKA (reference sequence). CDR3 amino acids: CSADSLDSSGANVLTF. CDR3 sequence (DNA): TGCAGTGCCGACAGCCTGGACAGCTCTGGGGCCAACGTCCTGACTTTC.

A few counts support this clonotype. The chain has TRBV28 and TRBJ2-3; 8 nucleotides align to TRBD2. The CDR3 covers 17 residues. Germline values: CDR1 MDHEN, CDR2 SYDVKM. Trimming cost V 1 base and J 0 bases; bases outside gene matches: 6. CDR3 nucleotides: TGTGCCAGCAGTTTATTTGGGCGGGGGGTTAGCACAGATACGCAGTATTTT. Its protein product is CASSLFGRGVSTDTQYF.

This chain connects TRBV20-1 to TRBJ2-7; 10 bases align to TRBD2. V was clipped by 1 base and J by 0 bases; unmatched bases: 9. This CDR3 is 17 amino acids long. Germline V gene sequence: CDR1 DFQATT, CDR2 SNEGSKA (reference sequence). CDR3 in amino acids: CSARAARLAGISYEQYF. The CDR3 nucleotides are TGCAGTGCTAGAGCCGCAAGACTAGCGGGCATCTCCTACGAGCAGTACTTC.

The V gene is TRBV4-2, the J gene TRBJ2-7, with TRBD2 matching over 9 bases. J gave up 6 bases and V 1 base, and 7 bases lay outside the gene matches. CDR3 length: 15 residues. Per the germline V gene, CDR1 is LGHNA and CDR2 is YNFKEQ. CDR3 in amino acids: CASSQVRREGSEQYF. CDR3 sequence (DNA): TGTGCCAGCAGCCAAGTGCGGCGGGAGGGGTCCGAGCAGTACTTC.

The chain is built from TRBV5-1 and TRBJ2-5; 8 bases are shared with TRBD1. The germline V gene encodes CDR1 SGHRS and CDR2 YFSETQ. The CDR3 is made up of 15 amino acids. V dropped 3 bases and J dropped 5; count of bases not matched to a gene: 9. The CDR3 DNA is TGCGCCAGCAGCTGGAGGACAGGGCGATTGGAGACCCAGTACTTC. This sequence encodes CASSWRTGRLETQYF.

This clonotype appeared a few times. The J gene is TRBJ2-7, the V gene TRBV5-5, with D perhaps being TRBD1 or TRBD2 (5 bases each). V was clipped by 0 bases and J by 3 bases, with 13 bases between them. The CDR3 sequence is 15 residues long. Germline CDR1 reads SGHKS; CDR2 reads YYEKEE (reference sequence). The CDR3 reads CASSLASGRNYEQYF. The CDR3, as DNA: TGTGCCAGCAGCTTGGCGTCAGGGAGAAACTACGAGCAGTACTTC.